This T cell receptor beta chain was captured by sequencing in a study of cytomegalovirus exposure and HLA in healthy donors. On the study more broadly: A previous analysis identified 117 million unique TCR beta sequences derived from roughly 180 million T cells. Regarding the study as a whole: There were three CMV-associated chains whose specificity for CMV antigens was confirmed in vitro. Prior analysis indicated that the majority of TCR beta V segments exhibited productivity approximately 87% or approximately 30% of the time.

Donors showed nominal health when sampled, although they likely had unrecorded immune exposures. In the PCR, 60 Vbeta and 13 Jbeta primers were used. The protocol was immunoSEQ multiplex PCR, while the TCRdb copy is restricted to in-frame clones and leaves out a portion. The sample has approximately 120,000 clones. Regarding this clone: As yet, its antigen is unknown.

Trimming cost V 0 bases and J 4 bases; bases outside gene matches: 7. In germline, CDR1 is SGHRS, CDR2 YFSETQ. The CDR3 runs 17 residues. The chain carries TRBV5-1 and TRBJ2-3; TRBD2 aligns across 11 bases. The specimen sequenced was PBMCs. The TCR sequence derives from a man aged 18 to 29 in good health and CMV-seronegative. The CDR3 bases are TGCGCCAGCAGCTTGGTAGCGGGGGGGCCTAAGGCAGATACGCAGTATTTT. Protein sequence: CASSLVAGGPKADTQYF.